This T cell receptor beta chain appears in the sequencing data of a study of cytomegalovirus exposure and HLA in healthy donors. Germline V gene lookup returns CDR1 SSHAT and CDR2 FNYEAQ (reference sequence). The CDR3 contains 15 residues. Comments on this clone: Sequence at one end of the junction differs from germline and may be a read error.

PCR primers comprised 60 Vbeta and 13 Jbeta primers. Clones were sequenced by immunoSEQ multiplex PCR, and TCRdb holds only the in-frame ones, with some missing. Of under 200,000 clones listed, approximately 85% are singletons. Sequencing used PBMCs. V usage is TRBV7-7 and J usage is TRBJ1-5; 11 positions agree with TRBD1. This TCR came from a girl aged 2-10 years in good health and CMV-seropositive. This CDR3 reads CASSLRTGGGQPQHF. The CDR3 DNA is TGTGCTAGCAGCTTACGGACAGGGGGCGGACAGCCCCAGCATTTT.